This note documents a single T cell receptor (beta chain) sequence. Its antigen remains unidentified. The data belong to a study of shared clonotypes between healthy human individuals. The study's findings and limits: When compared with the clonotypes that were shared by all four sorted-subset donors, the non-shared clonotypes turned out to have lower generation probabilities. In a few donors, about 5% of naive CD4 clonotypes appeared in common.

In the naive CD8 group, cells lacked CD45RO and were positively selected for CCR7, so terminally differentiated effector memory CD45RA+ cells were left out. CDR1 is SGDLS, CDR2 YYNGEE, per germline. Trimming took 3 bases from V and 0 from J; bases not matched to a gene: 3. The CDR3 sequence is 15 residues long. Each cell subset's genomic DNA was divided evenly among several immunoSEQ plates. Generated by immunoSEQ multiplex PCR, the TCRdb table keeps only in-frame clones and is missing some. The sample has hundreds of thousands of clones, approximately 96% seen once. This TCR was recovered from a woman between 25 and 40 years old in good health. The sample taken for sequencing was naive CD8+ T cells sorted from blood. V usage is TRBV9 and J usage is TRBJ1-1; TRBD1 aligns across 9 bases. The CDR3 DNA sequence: TGTGCCAGCAGCGCCGGACAGGGGCTGAACACTGAAGCTTTCTTT. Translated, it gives CASSAGQGLNTEAFF.